This T cell receptor beta chain was obtained from a study of regulatory T cells in long-lasting Graves disease. Study as a whole: The study enrolled newly diagnosed Graves' patients on antithyroid drugs under 3 months. Whole-study results and caveats: The study examined only peripheral blood, not thyroid tissue. Gene preferences differed: TRBV28, TRBJ1-2, TRBJ2-5 in persistent cases.

This clonotype was seen at least ten times. Its antigen is unidentified. Time point indicated: newly diagnosed GD, antithyroid drugs for less than 3 months. The authors made the TCR library using RNA they extracted from PBMCs. Germline assignment: CDR1 LNHDA and CDR2 SQIVND (reference sequence). The CDR3 contains 16 residues. J was trimmed by 2 bases and V by 7 bases; bases with no gene match: 10. Building of the TCR beta libraries involved iRepertoire HTBI primers and Arm-PCR of CDR3 regions. Each CDR3 protein gets one entry after TCRdb re-called the multiplex PCR reads with MiXCR. The table includes about 380,000 distinct CDR3 sequences, around 15% detected once.

This TCR came from a female donor with Graves disease. The sample consisted of peripheral blood mononuclear cells (PBMCs), taken at new diagnosis, from a patient treated with antithyroid drugs. This rearrangement joins TRBV19 to TRBJ2-2; 7 bases map to TRBD2. DNA of the CDR3: TGTGCCAGTAAGGAGCTAGGCGGGGGAAACACCGGGGAGCTGTTTTTT. It translates to CASKELGGGNTGELFF. Full variable domain (remainder filled in from reference TRBV19 and TRBJ2-2): DGGITQSPKYLFRKEGQNVTLSCEQNLNHDAMYWYRQDPGQGLRLIYYSQIVNDFQKGDIAEGYSVSREKKESFPLTVTSAQKNPTAFYLCASKELGGGNTGELFFGEGSRLTVL.